This is a list of T cell receptor beta chains from one sample in a study of T cell repertoires in cytomegalovirus infection. TCRdb itself ran the reads through MiXCR, one entry per CDR3 protein. The sample contains 150,000 or so distinct CDR3 sequences, under 20% of which appear only once. Sequences were obtained from CD8+ T cells from PBMCs. Every receptor here comes from a human donor in good health (CMV status not recorded). Some clones in this sample may be carry-over from other donors' samples. CDR3s include the opening cysteine and the closing phenylalanine or tryptophan. Each record gives: D gene, J gene, clone size, V gene, CDR3 DNA, CDR3 protein. A D gene is named only where the DNA matches it firmly. Rows may omit the clone size; those that give it use once, few, many or a size class.

TRBD1	TRBJ2-1	once	TRBV5-1	TGCGCCAGCAGCCCTGGACAGGGGGCAGGGCAGTTCTTC	CASSPGQGAGQFF
-	TRBJ2-5	few	TRBV20-1	TGCAGTGCTAAGGCTAGCCAAGAGACCCAGTACTTC	CSAKASQETQYF
TRBD1	TRBJ2-1	-	TRBV7-3	TGTGCCAGCAGCTTAACGCAGGGGGAGAACAATGAGCAGTTCTTC	CASSLTQGENNEQFF
-	TRBJ2-7	-	TRBV20-1	TGCAGTGCTCTCCCCTACGGGGGGGACAGGGCGGGGAGGGAGCAGTACTTC	CSALPYGGDRAGREQYF
TRBD1	TRBJ1-2	-	TRBV12-5	TGTGCTAGTGGCGACGACAGGGGCCACTATGGCTACACCTTC	CASGDDRGHYGYTF
-	TRBJ1-1	-	TRBV29-1	TGCAGCGTTGAGACAGATGAAGCTTTCTTT	CSVETDEAFF
-	TRBJ2-3	-	TRBV7-6	TGTGCCAGCAGCACCAGGGCGGGCACAGATACGCAGTATTTT	CASSTRAGTDTQYF
-	TRBJ2-7	many	TRBV15	TGTGCCACCAGCAGAGCTGTCGACAACTCCTACGAGCAGTACTTC	CATSRAVDNSYEQYF
-	TRBJ2-1	-	TRBV28	TGTGCCAGCAGTTTTTTCGCGTCCTACAATGAGCAGTTCTTC	CASSFFASYNEQFF
TRBD1	TRBJ1-1	few	TRBV7-9	TGTGCCAGCAGCCCGGACAGGGGGCGGAACACTGAAGCTTTCTTT	CASSPDRGRNTEAFF
-	TRBJ2-4	few	TRBV27	TGTGCCAGCACCGAGGGGTGGATCTCGATCATTCAGTACTTC	CASTEGWISIIQYF
-	TRBJ1-1	few	TRBV6-6	TGTGCCAGCAGTTCCCCCCACCGGGGCCCGAACACTGAAGCTTTCTTT	CASSSPHRGPNTEAFF
-	TRBJ1-4	-	TRBV7-9	TGTGCCAGCAGCTCAACCGTCCCAGCAACTAATGAAAAACTGTTTTTT	CASSSTVPATNEKLFF
-	TRBJ2-7	few	TRBV6-2/TRBV6-3	TGTGCCAGCAGTACAAGTACCTACGAGCAGTACTTC	CASSTSTYEQYF
-	TRBJ2-1	many	TRBV11-2	TGTGCCAGCAGCTTAGAACACGACTACAATGAGCAGTTCTTC	CASSLEHDYNEQFF
TRBD1	TRBJ2-1	few	TRBV7-2	TGTGCCAGCAGCATTGGACAGGGGGCCTCGGATGAGCAGTTCTTC	CASSIGQGASDEQFF
-	TRBJ1-1	few	TRBV28	TGTGCCAGCAGTTTTGGGTCGGCGAACACTGAAGCTTTCTTT	CASSFGSANTEAFF